The 16 T cell receptor beta chains in this list originate from one sample, sequenced in a study of blood T cell repertoires in COVID-19. Method: immunoSEQ multiplex PCR; TCRdb's copy keeps in-frame clones and lacks some. The sample has approximately 60,000 clones; roughly four fifths are singletons. What was sequenced was peripheral blood. The receptors stem from a man between 60 and 75 years old with acute or convalescent COVID-19.

The gene calls are TRBV30 and TRBJ2-5; tentatively, D is TRBD2 (5 bases). The V and J ends lost 1 base and 2 bases respectively, with 8 bases between them. CDR3 size: 13 residues. Germline-derived CDR1 and CDR2 are GTSNPN and SVGIG (reference sequence). As DNA, the CDR3 is TGTGCCTGGAGTGGAGGGTGGCAAGAGACCCAGTACTTC. Translated: CAWSGGWQETQYF.

This clone was observed a few times. The chain links TRBV9 to TRBJ2-3; no reliable D call. Germline V gene data show CDR1 as SGDLS and CDR2 as YYNGEE. CDR3 length equals 13 residues. The V and J ends lost 0 bases and 1 base respectively, with 3 bases between them. CDR3 nucleotide sequence: TGTGCCAGCAGCGTAGGAGGCACAGATACGCAGTATTTT. Protein sequence: CASSVGGTDTQYF. Using reference TRBV9 and TRBJ2-3 for the parts outside the CDR3, the full variable domain is DSGVTQTPKHLITATGQRVTLRCSPRSGDLSVYWYQQSLDQGLQFLIQYYNGEERAKGNILERFSAQQFPDLHSELNLSSLELGDSALYFCASSVGGTDTQYFGPGTRLTVL.

The J gene is TRBJ1-4, the V gene TRBV19; D may be TRBD1 (6 bases). V gave up 4 bases and J gave up 5 bases, with 8 bases separating them. Germline V gives CDR1 LNHDA, CDR2 SQIVND (reference sequence). This CDR3 is 13 amino acids long. The chain's CDR3 is CASSNRANEKLFF. The CDR3 DNA follows: TGTGCCAGTAGTAACAGGGCCAATGAAAAACTGTTTTTT. Complete variable domain (other parts from reference TRBV19 and TRBJ1-4): DGGITQSPKYLFRKEGQNVTLSCEQNLNHDAMYWYRQDPGQGLRLIYYSQIVNDFQKGDIAEGYSVSREKKESFPLTVTSAQKNPTAFYLCASSNRANEKLFFGSGTQLSVL.

CDR3 loop: CSVEDPELPAYEQYF. In DNA form, the CDR3 reads TGCAGCGTTGAAGATCCTGAACTACCGGCCTACGAGCAGTACTTC. The rearrangement uses TRBV29-1 and TRBJ2-7; D gene unclear. The V and J ends lost 0 bases and 2 bases respectively, with 14 bases between them. CDR1 SQVTM and CDR2 ANQGSEA come from the germline V gene. The CDR3 consists of 15 residues.

This clone occurred a few times. This chain joins TRBV27 and TRBJ1-5, with D uncertain. Germline-derived CDR1 and CDR2 are MNHEY and SMNVEV (reference sequence). Between the trimmed V and J ends, which lost 4 bases and 0 bases, there was a span of 4 bases. The CDR3 is made up of 13 amino acids. CDR3 bases: TGTGCCAGCAGTTCCATTAGCAATCAGCCCCAGCATTTT. It encodes CASSSISNQPQHF.

The chain carries TRBV28 and TRBJ2-6; possibly TRBD2 for D (5 bases). CDR3 length equals 18 residues. Germline values: CDR1 MDHEN, CDR2 SYDVKM. Trimming took off 4 bases at V and 2 bases at J, with 18 bases between the two ends. This CDR3 reads CASSSTSGFTTGANVLTF. In DNA, the CDR3 is TGTGCCAGCAGTTCAACCAGCGGCTTCACCACTGGGGCCAACGTCCTGACTTTC.

J is TRBJ1-2 and V is TRBV6-5; TRBD1 aligns across 10 bases. The trim removed 7 bases at V and 4 bases at J, leaving 6 bases unmatched. The CDR3 runs to 14 residues. The germline V gene has CDR1 MNHEY and CDR2 SVGAGI. The CDR3: CASTDRGQVYGYTF. CDR3 nucleotides: TGTGCCAGCACCGACAGGGGGCAGGTCTATGGCTACACCTTC.

This clone was found a few times. This chain connects TRBV9 to TRBJ1-6, with D hard to call. V gave up 0 bases and J gave up 11 bases, with 9 bases separating them. In germline, CDR1 is SGDLS, CDR2 YYNGEE. CDR3 length equals 13 residues. The CDR3 sequence: CASSVERGTPLHF. CDR3 nucleotides: TGTGCCAGCAGCGTAGAGCGGGGAACACCCCTCCACTTT.

V and J are TRBV2 and TRBJ1-2, with 7 bases matching TRBD1. CDR3 length: 13 residues. V dropped 9 bases and J dropped 7; count of bases not matched to a gene: 11. CDR1 is SNHLY, CDR2 FYNNEI, per germline. The CDR3 DNA sequence: TGTGCCAGTGTACCGATACAGGGGTTTGGCTACACCTTC. Protein sequence: CASVPIQGFGYTF.

DNA for the CDR3: TGCGCCAGCGCCGAGGTGTTGGCCGGGGAGCTGTTTTTT. Translated, it gives CASAEVLAGELFF. The genes are TRBV10-1 and TRBJ2-2; D is unclear. V was shortened by 8 bases and J by 6 bases, with 13 bases between the two germline ends. In germline, CDR1 is WNHNN, CDR2 SYGVQD (reference sequence). CDR3 length: 13 residues.

The genes are TRBV23-1 and TRBJ2-1; 10 positions match TRBD1. TRBV23-1 is assigned to the ORF class and has an uncertain function. The CDR3 loop spans 16 amino acids. V was pared by 3 bases and J by 6 bases, with 8 bases of the junction left unmatched. The CDR3 DNA sequence: TGCGCCAGCAGTCATAAGAGACAGGGGGCTTGCAATGAGCAGTTCTTC. Translation: CASSHKRQGACNEQFF.

The DNA of the CDR3 is TGTGCCAGCAGGAAGACAGGGTATAGCAATCAGCCCCAGCATTTT. This gives the protein CASRKTGYSNQPQHF. The chain has TRBV28 and TRBJ1-5, with 7 bases matching TRBD1. The CDR3 consists of 15 residues. CDR1 and CDR2 from the germline V gene are MDHEN and SYDVKM. Unmatched junction bases numbered 5, after V lost 6 bases and J lost 0 bases.

This chain uses TRBV27 with TRBJ1-5, with 9 nucleotides matching TRBD1. The CDR3 spans 15 residues. V shed 4 bases, J shed 6 bases, and the junction held 7 bases outside the gene matches. Germline CDR1 reads MNHEY; CDR2 reads SMNVEV (reference sequence). The CDR3 nucleotides read TGTGCCAGCAGTTCGGACAGGGGTTACGGTCAGCCCCAGCATTTT. Residues: CASSSDRGYGQPQHF.

The genes are TRBV20-1 and TRBJ1-2; D is unclear. The germline gives CDR1 DFQATT, CDR2 SNEGSKA (reference sequence). This CDR3 comprises 8 residues. V shed 5 bases and J shed 8 bases, with 3 bases lying between them. CDR3 amino acids: CSAGGYTF. CDR3 DNA sequence: TGCAGTGCTGGCGGCTACACCTTC.

This chain links TRBV28 with TRBJ2-4; perhaps TRBD1 as D (6 bases). The V gene lost 5 bases and the J gene lost 10 bases, with 18 bases spanning the gap. This CDR3 spans 14 amino acids. Germline CDR1 and CDR2: MDHEN and SYDVKM. Here the CDR3 DNA reads TGTGCCAGCAGTCCTTCGATGGGGGCCCGTATTCAGTACTTC. Translated: CASSPSMGARIQYF.

The V and J genes are TRBV21-1 and TRBJ1-6. TRBV21-1 is a documented pseudogene. This CDR3 spans 17 amino acids. The CDR3 region is CASSKTPESSYNSPLHF. The CDR3 DNA reads TGTGCCAGCAGCAAAACCCCGGAGAGCTCCTATAATTCACCCCTCCACTTT.